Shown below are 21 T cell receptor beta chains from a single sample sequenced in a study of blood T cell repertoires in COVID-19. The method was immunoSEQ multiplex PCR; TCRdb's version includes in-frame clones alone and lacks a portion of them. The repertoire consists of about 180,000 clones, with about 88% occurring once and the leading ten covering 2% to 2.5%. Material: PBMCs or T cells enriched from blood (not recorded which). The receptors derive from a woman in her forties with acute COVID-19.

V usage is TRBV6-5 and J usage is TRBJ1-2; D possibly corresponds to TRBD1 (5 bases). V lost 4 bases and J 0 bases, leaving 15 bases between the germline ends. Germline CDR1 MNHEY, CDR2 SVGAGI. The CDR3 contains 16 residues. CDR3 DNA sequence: TGTGCCAGCAGTTTATCAAAGGGCAGGGCTAACTATGGCTACACCTTC. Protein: CASSLSKGRANYGYTF.

CDR3 sequence: CASSTRGGLRETQYF. In DNA, the CDR3 is TGTGCCAGCAGTACGCGGGGGGGCCTTCGAGAGACCCAGTACTTC. The chain combines TRBV7-9 with TRBJ2-5; 9 bases match TRBD2. CDR1 is SEHNR, CDR2 FQNEAQ, per germline (reference sequence). The V gene end was trimmed by 6 bases and the J gene end by 4 bases; junction bases not matched to a gene: 9. The CDR3 consists of 15 residues.

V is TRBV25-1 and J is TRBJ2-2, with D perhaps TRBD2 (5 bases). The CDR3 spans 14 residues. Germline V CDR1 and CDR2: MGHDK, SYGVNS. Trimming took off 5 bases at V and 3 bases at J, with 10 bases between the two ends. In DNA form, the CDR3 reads TGTGCCAGCAGTTGGGAGTTCGACACCGGGGAGCTGTTTTTT. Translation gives CASSWEFDTGELFF.

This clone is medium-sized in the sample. The CDR3 here is CASSGGEHGELFF. The CDR3 region has the DNA TGTGCCAGCAGTGGAGGGGAACACGGGGAGCTGTTTTTT. The chain couples TRBV6-2 or TRBV6-3 to TRBJ2-2; a possible D gene is TRBD2 (6 bases). From germline, CDR1 is MNHEY and CDR2 SVGEGT. V was shortened by 5 bases and J by 7 bases, with 11 bases between the two germline ends. CDR3 length: 13 amino acids.

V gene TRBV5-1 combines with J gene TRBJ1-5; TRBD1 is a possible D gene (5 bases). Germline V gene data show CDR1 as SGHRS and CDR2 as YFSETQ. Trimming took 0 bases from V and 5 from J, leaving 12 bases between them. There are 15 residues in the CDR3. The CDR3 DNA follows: TGCGCCAGCAGCTTGGGCGACCCACAGGATCAGCCCCAGCATTTT. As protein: CASSLGDPQDQPQHF.

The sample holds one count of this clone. CDR3 sequence reads: CASSRDSHNEQFF. The DNA for the CDR3 is TGCGCCAGCAGCCGGGACAGTCACAATGAGCAGTTCTTC. V gene TRBV10-1 combines with J gene TRBJ2-1; 7 nucleotides agree with TRBD1. Losses at the gene ends were 6 bases for V and 5 bases for J; bases not matched to a gene: 4. CDR1 is WNHNN, CDR2 SYGVQD, per germline (reference sequence). The CDR3 has 13 amino acids.

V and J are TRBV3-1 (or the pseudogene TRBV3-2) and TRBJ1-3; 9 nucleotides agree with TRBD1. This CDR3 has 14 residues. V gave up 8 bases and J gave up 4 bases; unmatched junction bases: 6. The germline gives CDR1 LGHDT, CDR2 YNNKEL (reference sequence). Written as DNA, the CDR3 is TGTGCCAGCCCGGACAGGGGTGTCGGAAACACCATATATTTT. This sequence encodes CASPDRGVGNTIYF.

CDR3 loop: CASSPLNPSGQETQYF. For the CDR3, the DNA is TGTGCCAGCAGTCCCTTAAACCCGTCGGGACAAGAGACCCAGTACTTC. The chain employs TRBV27 and TRBJ2-5, with D maybe TRBD2 (5 bases). V was pared by 5 bases and J by 2 bases, with 18 bases between. CDR3 length equals 16 residues. Germline CDR1 MNHEY, CDR2 SMNVEV (reference sequence).

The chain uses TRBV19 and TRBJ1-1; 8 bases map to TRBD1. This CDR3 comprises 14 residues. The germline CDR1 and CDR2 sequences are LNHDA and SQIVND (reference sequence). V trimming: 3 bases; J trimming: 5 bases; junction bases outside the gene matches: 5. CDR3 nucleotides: TGTGCCAGTAGTATTCGGACAGGGATTACTGAAGCTTTCTTT. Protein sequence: CASSIRTGITEAFF.

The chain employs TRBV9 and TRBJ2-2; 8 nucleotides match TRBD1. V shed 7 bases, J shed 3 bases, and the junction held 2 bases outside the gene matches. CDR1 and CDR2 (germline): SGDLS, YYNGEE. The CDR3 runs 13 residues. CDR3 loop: CASSGGHTGELFF. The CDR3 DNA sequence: TGTGCCAGCTCAGGGGGCCACACCGGGGAGCTGTTTTTT.

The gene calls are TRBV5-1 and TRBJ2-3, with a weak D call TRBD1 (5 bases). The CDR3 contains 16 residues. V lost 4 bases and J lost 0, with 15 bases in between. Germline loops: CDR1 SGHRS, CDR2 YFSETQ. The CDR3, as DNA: TGCGCCAGCAGCCCGGCTCAGGGCCTTAGCACAGATACGCAGTATTTT. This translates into CASSPAQGLSTDTQYF. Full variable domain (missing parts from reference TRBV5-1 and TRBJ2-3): KAGVTQTPRYLIKTRGQQVTLSCSPISGHRSVSWYQQTPGQGLQFLFEYFSETQRNKGNFPGRFSGRQFSNSRSEMNVSTLELGDSALYLCASSPAQGLSTDTQYFGPGTRLTVL.

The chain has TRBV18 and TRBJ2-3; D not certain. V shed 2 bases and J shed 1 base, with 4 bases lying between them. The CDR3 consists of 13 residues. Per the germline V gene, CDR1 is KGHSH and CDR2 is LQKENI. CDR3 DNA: TGTGCCAGCTCACCAAGCCGCACAGATACGCAGTATTTT. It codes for CASSPSRTDTQYF.

CDR3: CASSGRGRGRRGGFSDTQYF. CDR3 DNA: TGTGCCAGCAGCGGCCGGGGCCGGGGCAGGCGGGGGGGCTTCTCAGATACGCAGTATTTT. The gene calls are TRBV7-6 and TRBJ2-3, with 9 bases identical to TRBD2. CDR1 and CDR2 from the germline V gene are SGHVS and FNYEAQ. The CDR3 spans 20 residues. V was pared by 5 bases and J by 4 bases, with 22 bases of the junction left unmatched. The variable domain in full, completed from reference TRBV7-6 and TRBJ2-3, reads GAGVSQSPRYKVTKRGQDVALRCDPISGHVSLYWYRQALGQGPEFLTYFNYEAQQDKSGLPNDRFSAERPEGSISTLTIQRTEQRDSAMYRCASSGRGRGRRGGFSDTQYFGPGTRLTVL.

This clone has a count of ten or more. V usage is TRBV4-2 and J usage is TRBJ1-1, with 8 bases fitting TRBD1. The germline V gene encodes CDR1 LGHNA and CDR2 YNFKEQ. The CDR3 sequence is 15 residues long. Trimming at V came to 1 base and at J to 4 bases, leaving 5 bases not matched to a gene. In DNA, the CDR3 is TGTGCCAGCAGCCAAGGCGAGGGGACAGGCACTGAAGCTTTCTTT. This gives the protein CASSQGEGTGTEAFF.

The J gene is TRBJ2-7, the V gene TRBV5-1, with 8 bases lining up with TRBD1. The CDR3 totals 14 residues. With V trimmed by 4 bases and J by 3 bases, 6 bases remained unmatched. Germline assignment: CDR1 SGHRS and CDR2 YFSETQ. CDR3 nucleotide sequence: TGCGCCAGCAGCCGGGGACAGGAGGTCTACGAGCAGTACTTC. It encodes CASSRGQEVYEQYF.

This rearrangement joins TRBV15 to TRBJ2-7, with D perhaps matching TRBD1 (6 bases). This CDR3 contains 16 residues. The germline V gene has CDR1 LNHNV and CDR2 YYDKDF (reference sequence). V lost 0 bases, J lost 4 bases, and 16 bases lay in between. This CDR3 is CATSRDLGRGEYEQYF. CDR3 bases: TGTGCCACCAGCAGAGATTTGGGCAGGGGAGAGTACGAGCAGTACTTC.

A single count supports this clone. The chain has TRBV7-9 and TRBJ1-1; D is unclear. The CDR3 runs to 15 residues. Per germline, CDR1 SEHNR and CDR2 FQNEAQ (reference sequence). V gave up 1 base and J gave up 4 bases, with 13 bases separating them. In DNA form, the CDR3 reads TGTGCCAGCAGCTTAGTGCAGGCGCGGGGCACTGAAGCTTTCTTT. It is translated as CASSLVQARGTEAFF.

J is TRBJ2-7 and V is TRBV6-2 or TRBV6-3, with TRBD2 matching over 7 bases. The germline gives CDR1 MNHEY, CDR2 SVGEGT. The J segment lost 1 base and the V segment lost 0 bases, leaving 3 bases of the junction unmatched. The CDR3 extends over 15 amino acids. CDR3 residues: CASSYSAGASYEQYF. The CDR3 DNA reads TGTGCCAGCAGTTACTCGGCGGGAGCATCCTACGAGCAGTACTTC.

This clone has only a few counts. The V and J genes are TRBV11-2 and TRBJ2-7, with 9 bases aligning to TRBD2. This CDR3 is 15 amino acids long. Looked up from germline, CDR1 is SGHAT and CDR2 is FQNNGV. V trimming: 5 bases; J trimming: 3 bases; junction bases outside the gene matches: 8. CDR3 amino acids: CASSPGLAIGYEQYF. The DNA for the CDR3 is TGTGCCAGCAGCCCCGGACTAGCGATAGGCTACGAGCAGTACTTC. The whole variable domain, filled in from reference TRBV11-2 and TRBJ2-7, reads EAGVAQSPRYKIIEKRQSVAFWCNPISGHATLYWYQQILGQGPKLLIQFQNNGVVDDSQLPKDRFSAERLKGVDSTLKIQPAKLEDSAVYLCASSPGLAIGYEQYFGPGTRLTVT.

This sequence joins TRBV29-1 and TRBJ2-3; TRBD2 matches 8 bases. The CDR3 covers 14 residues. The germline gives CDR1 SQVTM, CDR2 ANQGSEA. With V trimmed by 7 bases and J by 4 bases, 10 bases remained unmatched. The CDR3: CSAPTSGDPDTQYF. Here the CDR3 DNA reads TGCAGCGCTCCCACTAGCGGAGATCCAGATACGCAGTATTTT.

CDR3 loop: CASSHSTGYEQYF. The CDR3 nucleotides are TGCGCCAGCAGCCATAGTACAGGGTACGAGCAGTACTTC. V gene TRBV4-1 combines with J gene TRBJ2-7; possibly TRBD1 for D (6 bases). Germline CDR1 and CDR2: MGHRA and YSYEKL. V gave up 3 bases and J gave up 4 bases, with 10 bases separating them. This CDR3 is 13 amino acids long.